These 4 T cell receptor beta chains came from one sample sequenced in a study of cytomegalovirus exposure and HLA in healthy donors. Method: immunoSEQ multiplex PCR; TCRdb's copy keeps in-frame clones and lacks some. The repertoire holds roughly 150,000 clones, with approximately 90% as singletons. The sample comprised PBMCs. Receptor source: a young man in good health and CMV-seronegative.

The CDR3 sequence: CASTRTGIYEQYF. CDR3 coding DNA: TGTGCCAGCACTAGGACAGGGATTTACGAGCAGTACTTC. The chain employs TRBV6-1 and TRBJ2-7; 8 bases line up with TRBD1. The ends lost 7 bases at V and 4 bases at J; junction bases unmatched: 6. The CDR3 extends over 13 amino acids. The V gene's germline CDR1 is MNHNS and CDR2 SASEGT.

The V call is TRBV19, the J call TRBJ1-2, with 8 bases aligning to TRBD1. V trimming: 5 bases; J trimming: 5 bases; junction bases outside the gene matches: 10. This CDR3 has 15 amino acids. Per germline, CDR1 LNHDA and CDR2 SQIVND (reference sequence). The CDR3 nucleotides are TGTGCCAGTAGTTCTACCGGACAGGGAAGATATGGCTACACCTTC. This gives the protein CASSSTGQGRYGYTF.

V usage is TRBV19 and J usage is TRBJ1-5, with 9 positions matching TRBD1. The CDR3 is made up of 16 amino acids. V lost 0 bases and J lost 7; bases outside the gene matches: 7. CDR1 is LNHDA, CDR2 SQIVND, per germline (reference sequence). The CDR3 sequence is CASSIDPGTGNQPQHF. The CDR3 DNA follows: TGTGCCAGTAGTATAGATCCAGGGACAGGGAACCAGCCCCAGCATTTT.

The J gene is TRBJ1-2, the V gene TRBV9; the match to TRBD1 covers 12 bases. V lost 3 bases and J lost 4; bases outside the gene matches: 4. CDR1 is SGDLS and CDR2 is YYNGEE in the germline V gene. CDR3 length: 15 amino acids. CDR3 amino acids: CASSGGQGAAYGYTF. The CDR3, as DNA: TGTGCCAGCAGCGGGGGACAGGGGGCAGCCTATGGCTACACCTTC. The full variable domain, rest sourced from reference TRBV9 and TRBJ1-2, is DSGVTQTPKHLITATGQRVTLRCSPRSGDLSVYWYQQSLDQGLQFLIQYYNGEERAKGNILERFSAQQFPDLHSELNLSSLELGDSALYFCASSGGQGAAYGYTFGSGTRLTVV.